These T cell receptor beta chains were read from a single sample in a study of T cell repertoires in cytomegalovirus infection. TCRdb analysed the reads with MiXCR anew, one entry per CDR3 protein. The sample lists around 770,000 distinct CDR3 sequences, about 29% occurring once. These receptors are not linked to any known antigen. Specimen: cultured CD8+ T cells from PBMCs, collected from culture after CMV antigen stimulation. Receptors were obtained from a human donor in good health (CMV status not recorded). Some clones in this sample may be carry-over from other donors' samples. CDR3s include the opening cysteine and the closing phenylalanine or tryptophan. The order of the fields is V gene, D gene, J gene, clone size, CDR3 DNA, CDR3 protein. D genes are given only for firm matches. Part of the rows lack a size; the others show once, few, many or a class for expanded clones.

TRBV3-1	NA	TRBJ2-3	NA	TGTGCCAGCAGCCTTCTGATGCAGGGTCGCACAGATACGCAGTATTTT	CASSLLMQGRTDTQYF
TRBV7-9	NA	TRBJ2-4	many	TGTGCCAGCAGCTTAGCCAAAAACATTCAGTACTTC	CASSLAKNIQYF
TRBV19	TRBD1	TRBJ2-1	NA	TGTGCCAGTAGTAGGCAGGGGGACAATGAGCAGTTCTTC	CASSRQGDNEQFF
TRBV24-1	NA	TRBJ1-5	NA	TGTGCCACCAGTGACCCCAGGAACCTAAGCGATCAGCCCCAGCATTTT	CATSDPRNLSDQPQHF
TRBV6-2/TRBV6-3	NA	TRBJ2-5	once	TGTGCCAGCAAGAAGGGGACCGGGTATTTGGAGACCCAGTACTTC	CASKKGTGYLETQYF
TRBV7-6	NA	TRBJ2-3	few	TGTGCCAGCAGCCAGGACATATCACCTAGCACAGATACGCAGTATTTT	CASSQDISPSTDTQYF
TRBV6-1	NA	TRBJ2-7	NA	TGTGCCAGCTTGGGGACGGCGAGCTACGAGCAGTACTTC	CASLGTASYEQYF
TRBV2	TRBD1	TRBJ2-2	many	TGTGCCGGACTGACAGGGACCGGGGAGCTGTTTTTT	CAGLTGTGELFF
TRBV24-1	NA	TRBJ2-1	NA	TGTGCCACCAGTACCTCGGGTGGGGCCGGGAATGAGCAGTTCTTC	CATSTSGGAGNEQFF
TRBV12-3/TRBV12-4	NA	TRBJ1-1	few	TGTGCCAGCAGTTTCAGGGCAGTAGGCCTTGAAGCTTTCTTT	CASSFRAVGLEAFF
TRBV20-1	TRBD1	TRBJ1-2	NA	TGCAGTGCTAGACGTGACAGGGGGCCTCACTATGGCTACACCTTC	CSARRDRGPHYGYTF
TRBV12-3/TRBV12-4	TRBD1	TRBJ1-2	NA	TGTGCCAGCAGGCCTCAGGGACAGAGATACTATGGCTACACCTTC	CASRPQGQRYYGYTF
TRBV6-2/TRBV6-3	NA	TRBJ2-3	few	TGTGCCAGCAGTTACTCAGTCCGGATTCTAACAGATACGCAGTATTTT	CASSYSVRILTDTQYF
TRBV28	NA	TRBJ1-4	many	TGTGCCAGCAGTCCCCTGGACGAGAGACCCTTCAAAAAACTGTTTTTT	CASSPLDERPFKKLFF
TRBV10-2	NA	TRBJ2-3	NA	TGCGCCAGCAGCGGAGGGGGGTGGACAGATACGCAGTATTTT	CASSGGGWTDTQYF
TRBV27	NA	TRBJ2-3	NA	TGTGCCAGCAGTTTATGGGGTGACCCAGGAGCCACAGATACGCAGTATTTT	CASSLWGDPGATDTQYF
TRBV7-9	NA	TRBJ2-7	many	TGTGCCAGCAGCTCCCTTGTGAACTCCTACGAGCAGTACTTC	CASSSLVNSYEQYF
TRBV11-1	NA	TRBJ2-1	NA	TGTGCCAGCAGCTTAGAACGGCGTCCGTCGTTCGATGAGCAGTTCTTC	CASSLERRPSFDEQFF
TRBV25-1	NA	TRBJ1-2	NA	TGTGCCAGCAGTGAATCCCGGGACACGAGAATCTATGGCTACACCTTC	CASSESRDTRIYGYTF
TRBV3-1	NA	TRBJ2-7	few	TGTGCCAGCAGCCCCCTCCCGGCCGGGACCTACGAGCAGTACTTC	CASSPLPAGTYEQYF
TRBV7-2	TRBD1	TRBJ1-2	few	TGTGCCAGCAGCTTAGAGAAGTTCCGGGACAGGGCTAACTATGGCTACACCTTC	CASSLEKFRDRANYGYTF
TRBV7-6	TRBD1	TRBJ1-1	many	TGTGCCAGCAGCTCGGGACAGGGTCTGCGTACTGAAGCTTTCTTT	CASSSGQGLRTEAFF
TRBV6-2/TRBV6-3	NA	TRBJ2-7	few	TGTGCCAGCAGCCCCCAGGGGGGCCCCTACGAGCAGTACTTC	CASSPQGGPYEQYF
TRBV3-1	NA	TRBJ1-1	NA	TGTGCCAGCATAGGCCCCAGGGAGGCTTTCTTT	CASIGPREAFF
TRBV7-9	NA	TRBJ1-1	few	TGTGCCAGCAGTCCCGCCTGGGAAGCTTTCTTT	CASSPAWEAFF
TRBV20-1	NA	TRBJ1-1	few	TGCAGTGCGGGGGGGACAGAAGCTTTCTTT	CSAGGTEAFF
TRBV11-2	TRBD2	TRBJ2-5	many	TGTGCCAGCAGCTTAGGTCTAGCGGGGGGACAAGAGACCCAGTACTTC	CASSLGLAGGQETQYF
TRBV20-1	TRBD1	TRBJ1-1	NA	TGCAGTGCCCTTGACCGGGACAGAGGAGAAGCTTTCTTT	CSALDRDRGEAFF
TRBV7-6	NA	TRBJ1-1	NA	TGTGCCAGCAGCCTAGGGCTATTAGGCACTGAAGCTTTCTTT	CASSLGLLGTEAFF
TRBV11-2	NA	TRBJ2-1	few	TGTGCCAGCAGCTTAGGAAACTTACGGTACAATGAGCAGTTCTTC	CASSLGNLRYNEQFF
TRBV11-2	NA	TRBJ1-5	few	TGTGCCAGCAGCTTAGATTTTGGCGGAAATAATCAGCCCCAGCATTTT	CASSLDFGGNNQPQHF
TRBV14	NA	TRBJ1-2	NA	TGTGCCAGCAGCCAAGACTGGACCGTCTATGGCTACACCTTC	CASSQDWTVYGYTF
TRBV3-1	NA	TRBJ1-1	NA	TGTGCCAGCAGCCAGCAGGATCCCCTGGTCCTCACTGAAGCTTTCTTT	CASSQQDPLVLTEAFF
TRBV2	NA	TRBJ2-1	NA	TGTGCCAGTAGACCCGACAGTAGCTCCTACAATGAGCAGTTCTTC	CASRPDSSSYNEQFF
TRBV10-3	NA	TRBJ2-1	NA	TGTGCCATCAGGGCAGGGATAGACAATGAGCAGTTCTTC	CAIRAGIDNEQFF
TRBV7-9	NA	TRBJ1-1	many	TGTGCCAGCAGCTTACAGCGCCCTGAAGCTTTCTTT	CASSLQRPEAFF
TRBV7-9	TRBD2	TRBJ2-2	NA	TGTGCCAGCAGCTTACCTTACACGGGACTAGCGGGAAACCAAGAGCTGTTTTTT	CASSLPYTGLAGNQELFF
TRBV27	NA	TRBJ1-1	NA	TGTGCCAGCAGTCAAGGGGGTTCCGTTTACACTGAAGCTTTCTTT	CASSQGGSVYTEAFF
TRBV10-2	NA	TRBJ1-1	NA	TGCGCCAGCAACAAGGGCATGAACACTGAAGCTTTCTTT	CASNKGMNTEAFF